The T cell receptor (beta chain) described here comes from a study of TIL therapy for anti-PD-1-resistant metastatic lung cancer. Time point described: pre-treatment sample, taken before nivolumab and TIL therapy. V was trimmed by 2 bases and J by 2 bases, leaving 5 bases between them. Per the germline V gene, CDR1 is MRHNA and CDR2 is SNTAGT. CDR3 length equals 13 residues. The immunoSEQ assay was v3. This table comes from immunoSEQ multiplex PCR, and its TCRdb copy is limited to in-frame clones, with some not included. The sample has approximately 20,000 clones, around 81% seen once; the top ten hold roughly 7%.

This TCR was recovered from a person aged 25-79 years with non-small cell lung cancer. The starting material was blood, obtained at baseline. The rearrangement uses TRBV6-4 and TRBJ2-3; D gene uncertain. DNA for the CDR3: TGTGCCAGCAGTGACAAGGACACAGATACGCAGTATTTT. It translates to CASSDKDTDTQYF.